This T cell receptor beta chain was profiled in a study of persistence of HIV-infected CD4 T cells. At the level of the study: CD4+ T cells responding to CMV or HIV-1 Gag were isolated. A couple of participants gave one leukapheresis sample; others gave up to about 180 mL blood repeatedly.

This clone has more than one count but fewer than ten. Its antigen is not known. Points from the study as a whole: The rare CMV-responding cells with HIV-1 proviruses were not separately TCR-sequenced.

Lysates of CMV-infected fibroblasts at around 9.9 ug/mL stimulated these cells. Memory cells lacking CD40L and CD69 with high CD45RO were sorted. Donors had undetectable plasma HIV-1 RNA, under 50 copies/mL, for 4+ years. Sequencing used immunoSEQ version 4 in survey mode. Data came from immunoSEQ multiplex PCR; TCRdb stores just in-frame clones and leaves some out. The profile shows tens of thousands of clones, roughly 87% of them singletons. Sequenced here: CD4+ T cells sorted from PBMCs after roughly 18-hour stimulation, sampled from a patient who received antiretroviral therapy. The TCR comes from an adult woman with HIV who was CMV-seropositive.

CDR3 DNA: TGTGCCAGCAGCCCAATCGGACGGGAGCAGTACTTC. Protein product: CASSPIGREQYF. The rearrangement uses TRBV6-6 and TRBJ2-7; no clear D. Germline V gene sequence: CDR1 MNHNY, CDR2 SVGAGI (reference sequence). V shed 6 bases and J shed 7 bases, with 13 bases lying between them. This CDR3 is 12 amino acids long.